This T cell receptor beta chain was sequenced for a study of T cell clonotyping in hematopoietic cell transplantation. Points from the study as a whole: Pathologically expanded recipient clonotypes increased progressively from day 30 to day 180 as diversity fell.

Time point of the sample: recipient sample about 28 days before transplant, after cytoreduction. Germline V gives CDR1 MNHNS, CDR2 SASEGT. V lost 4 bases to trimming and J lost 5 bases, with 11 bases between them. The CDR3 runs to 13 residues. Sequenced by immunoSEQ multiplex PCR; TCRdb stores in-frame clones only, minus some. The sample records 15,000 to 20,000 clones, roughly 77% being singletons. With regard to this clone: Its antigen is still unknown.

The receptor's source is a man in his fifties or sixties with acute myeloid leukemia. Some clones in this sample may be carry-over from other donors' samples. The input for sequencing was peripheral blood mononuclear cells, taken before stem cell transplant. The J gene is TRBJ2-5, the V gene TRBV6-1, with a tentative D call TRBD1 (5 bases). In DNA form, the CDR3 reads TGTGCCAGCAGTGGGAACAGGCGGGAGACCCAGTACTTC. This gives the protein CASSGNRRETQYF.